A single sample is the source of the 2 T cell receptor beta chains below, sequenced in a study of PD-1 blockade in classical Hodgkin lymphoma. Relapse was seen in all patients after autologous stem cell transplantation, and brentuximab vedotin exposure was variable. The CD4+ T cells used were purified from thawed PBMCs through magnetic negative selection. Measured with immunoSEQ multiplex PCR; TCRdb has only the in-frame clones, and not every one. The sample lists around 7,700 clones; 86% were seen once. The sequenced sample was CD4+ T cells from blood, obtained at baseline. All receptors derive from a human donor with classical Hodgkin lymphoma.

The chain is built from TRBV5-1 and TRBJ2-5; TRBD2 matches at 11 bases. Germline-derived CDR1 and CDR2 are SGHRS and YFSETQ. The CDR3 is 17 residues long. V shed 4 bases, J shed 5 bases, and the junction held 13 bases outside the gene matches. The CDR3 DNA sequence: TGCGCCAGCAGCGCAATGACTAGCGGGGTCATCCGGGAGACCCAGTACTTC. Translation: CASSAMTSGVIRETQYF.

The chain combines TRBV6-6 with TRBJ2-7; 8 bases align to TRBD1. Germline-derived CDR1 and CDR2 are MNHNY and SVGAGI (reference sequence). This CDR3 is built from 13 residues. V lost 8 bases to trimming and J lost 5 bases; unmatched junction nucleotides: 8. This chain's CDR3 is CASGRQGAHEQYF. The CDR3 DNA is TGTGCCAGCGGCCGTCAGGGGGCCCACGAGCAGTACTTC.